What follows are 24 T cell receptor beta chains derived from one specimen sequenced in a study of blood T cell repertoires in COVID-19. Produced via immunoSEQ multiplex PCR; TCRdb's table is partial and in-frame only. The sample includes about 98,000 clones, more than 60% of them seen just once. The sequenced sample was peripheral blood. The receptors stem from a man aged 65-85 years with acute or convalescent COVID-19.

The J gene is TRBJ2-7, the V gene TRBV30, with TRBD2 matching over 15 bases. Germline loops: CDR1 GTSNPN, CDR2 SVGIG (reference sequence). The CDR3 spans 19 residues. The V and J ends lost 4 bases and 0 bases, in that order; junction bases with no gene match: 13. The CDR3 region has the DNA TGTGCCTGGATCCCAAGGGGGACTAGCGGGAGGAACGTCTCCTACGAGCAGTACTTC. Protein: CAWIPRGTSGRNVSYEQYF.

This chain's CDR3 is CASSEDSSGANVLTF. The CDR3 nucleotides are TGTGCCAGCAGTGAGGACAGCTCTGGGGCCAACGTCCTGACTTTC. V and J are TRBV6-4 and TRBJ2-6, with TRBD1 as a possible D gene (6 bases). V lost 3 bases and J 0 bases, leaving 6 bases between the germline ends. The CDR3 runs to 15 residues. Germline CDR1 and CDR2: MRHNA and SNTAGT.

This clone was seen a handful of times. The genes are TRBV6-5 and TRBJ1-3; possible D gene TRBD1, 6 bases. Germline assignment: CDR1 MNHEY and CDR2 SVGAGI. V lost 0 bases and J lost 2, with 8 bases in between. The CDR3 spans 15 residues. The CDR3 region is CASSYSAGAGNTIYF. The CDR3 DNA follows: TGTGCCAGCAGTTACTCGGCAGGGGCTGGAAACACCATATATTTT.

The chain employs TRBV28 and TRBJ1-1, with unresolved D. The germline V gene encodes CDR1 MDHEN and CDR2 SYDVKM. This CDR3 region has 13 residues. V gave up 6 bases and J gave up 0 bases, with 8 bases separating them. CDR3 region: CASREIMNTEAFF. CDR3 nucleotides: TGTGCCAGCAGGGAGATCATGAACACTGAAGCTTTCTTT.

A few counts support this clone. The rearrangement uses TRBV9 and TRBJ1-5, with 8 bases aligning to TRBD1. From germline, CDR1 is SGDLS and CDR2 YYNGEE. The length of the CDR3 is 15 residues. V shed 0 bases, J shed 7 bases, and the junction held 6 bases outside the gene matches. The CDR3 DNA sequence: TGTGCCAGCAGCGTAGGCGTAACAGGGGGGCAGCCCCAGCATTTT. As protein: CASSVGVTGGQPQHF.

This sequence joins TRBV3-1 (or the pseudogene TRBV3-2) and TRBJ1-1; the D is unclear. V was shortened by 2 bases and J by 9 bases, with 13 bases between the two germline ends. Germline V CDR1 and CDR2: LGHDT, YNNKEL (reference sequence). CDR3 length: 13 amino acids. CDR3 protein: CASSQSGRRKAFF. The DNA for the CDR3 is TGTGCCAGCAGCCAATCAGGCCGTAGGAAAGCTTTCTTT.

The chain carries TRBV7-2 and TRBJ2-5; no definite D call. V was cut by 2 bases and J by 5 bases, with 12 bases left in between. CDR3 size: 14 residues. Germline V gene data show CDR1 as SGHTA and CDR2 as FQGNSA. CDR3 loop: CASSLRPGGETQYF. CDR3 in DNA: TGTGCCAGCAGCTTACGACCGGGTGGGGAGACCCAGTACTTC.

The V and J genes are TRBV5-1 and TRBJ1-6; 9 nucleotides align to TRBD1. The CDR3 has 16 amino acids. Losses at the gene ends were 4 bases for V and 5 bases for J; bases not matched to a gene: 7. CDR1 is SGHRS, CDR2 YFSETQ, per germline. The chain's CDR3 is CASSIGQGSNNSPLHF. The CDR3 region has the DNA TGCGCCAGCAGCATAGGACAGGGGAGTAATAATTCACCCCTCCACTTT. The full variable domain, in which reference TRBV5-1 and TRBJ1-6 provide the parts outside the CDR3, is KAGVTQTPRYLIKTRGQQVTLSCSPISGHRSVSWYQQTPGQGLQFLFEYFSETQRNKGNFPGRFSGRQFSNSRSEMNVSTLELGDSALYLCASSIGQGSNNSPLHFGNGTRLTVT.

The V gene is TRBV5-4, the J gene TRBJ2-5, with 14 bases that match TRBD2. Germline lookup yields CDR1 SGHNT and CDR2 YYREEE (reference sequence). The CDR3 runs to 18 residues. V was clipped by 0 bases and J by 2 bases; unmatched bases: 6. The CDR3 reads CASSLATSGRGIQETQYF. DNA of the CDR3: TGTGCCAGCAGCTTGGCGACTAGCGGGAGGGGTATTCAAGAGACCCAGTACTTC.

The chain links TRBV28 to TRBJ2-2, with D perhaps matching TRBD2 (6 bases). Trimming pared 5 bases from V and 6 bases from J, leaving 19 bases between. The length of the CDR3 is 16 residues. The V gene's germline CDR1 is MDHEN and CDR2 SYDVKM. CDR3 bases: TGTGCCAGCAGTCGGAGGAGGGTCTACGGTGCCGGGGAGCTGTTTTTT. Its translation: CASSRRRVYGAGELFF.

This chain links TRBV9 with TRBJ1-1; possible D gene TRBD1, 5 bases. There are 15 residues in the CDR3. Germline V gene sequence: CDR1 SGDLS, CDR2 YYNGEE. Trimming left V 2 bases short and J 5 bases short, with 16 bases between. The CDR3 sequence: CASSVAGTPGTEAFF. The CDR3 region has the DNA TGTGCCAGCAGCGTCGCCGGGACTCCGGGAACTGAAGCTTTCTTT.

The V gene is TRBV9, the J gene TRBJ2-3; 7 positions agree with TRBD2. Trimming at V came to 4 bases and at J to 0 bases, leaving 5 bases not matched to a gene. The germline V gene has CDR1 SGDLS and CDR2 YYNGEE. This CDR3 region has 15 residues. The CDR3 loop reads CASSSGGTSTDTQYF. The CDR3 nucleotides read TGTGCCAGCAGCTCGGGGGGTACAAGCACAGATACGCAGTATTTT. Full variable domain (rest looked up from reference TRBV9 and TRBJ2-3): DSGVTQTPKHLITATGQRVTLRCSPRSGDLSVYWYQQSLDQGLQFLIQYYNGEERAKGNILERFSAQQFPDLHSELNLSSLELGDSALYFCASSSGGTSTDTQYFGPGTRLTVL.

V is TRBV9 and J is TRBJ2-7; D call uncertain. The ends were cut back, 0 bases at V and 3 bases at J, with 10 bases in the middle. CDR3 length equals 14 residues. Germline CDR1 reads SGDLS; CDR2 reads YYNGEE. As DNA, the CDR3 is TGTGCCAGCAGCGTAGGTACAGTAGACTACGAGCAGTACTTC. Protein product: CASSVGTVDYEQYF.

The chain uses TRBV18 and TRBJ2-1; TRBD2 agrees at 7 bases. The germline V gene encodes CDR1 KGHSH and CDR2 LQKENI. V was pared by 6 bases and J by 9 bases, with 8 bases of the junction left unmatched. This CDR3 comprises 13 residues. CDR3 residues: CASSRTSVGEQFF. The CDR3 DNA reads TGTGCCAGCTCGCGTACTAGCGTGGGTGAGCAGTTCTTC.

This clone occurred many times. The chain employs TRBV27 and TRBJ2-7, with TRBD2 as a possible D gene (5 bases). The CDR3 extends over 14 amino acids. The germline CDR1 and CDR2 sequences are MNHEY and SMNVEV (reference sequence). The V gene lost 3 bases and the J gene lost 6 bases, with 15 bases spanning the gap. CDR3 loop: CASSFTRESGEQYF. Written as DNA, the CDR3 is TGTGCCAGCAGTTTTACGAGGGAGAGCGGCGAGCAGTACTTC.

V gene TRBV5-1 combines with J gene TRBJ2-7; 7 bases are shared with TRBD2. J was trimmed by 0 bases and V by 4 bases; bases with no gene match: 13. The length of the CDR3 is 17 residues. CDR1 is SGHRS, CDR2 YFSETQ, per germline. Here the CDR3 reads CASSLRVPSGSSYEQYF. The CDR3 DNA follows: TGCGCCAGCAGCCTTCGGGTCCCTAGCGGCAGCTCCTACGAGCAGTACTTC.

The CDR3 DNA is TGTGCCAGCAGGCCGACAGGGGGTATCTATGGCTACACCTTC. This translates into CASRPTGGIYGYTF. The chain recombines TRBV2 with TRBJ1-2; 9 bases line up with TRBD1. V trimming: 6 bases; J trimming: 4 bases; junction bases outside the gene matches: 6. The germline V gene has CDR1 SNHLY and CDR2 FYNNEI. The CDR3 is 14 residues long.

The chain carries TRBV5-4 and TRBJ1-3, with 7 bases matching TRBD1. Germline V gene lookup returns CDR1 SGHNT and CDR2 YYREEE (reference sequence). With V trimmed by 0 bases and J by 1 base, 4 bases remained unmatched. The CDR3 extends over 16 amino acids. The CDR3 bases are TGTGCCAGCAGCTTGGGGGGACAGTGGTCTGGAAACACCATATATTTT. Its protein product is CASSLGGQWSGNTIYF.

This chain links TRBV13 with TRBJ2-5; 9 nucleotides agree with TRBD1. Germline CDR1 is PRHDT and CDR2 is FYEKMQ (reference sequence). The CDR3 runs 15 residues. J was trimmed by 5 bases and V by 2 bases; bases with no gene match: 6. The CDR3 sequence: CASSLRQGVGETQYF. CDR3 nucleotide sequence: TGTGCCAGCAGCTTACGACAGGGGGTAGGGGAGACCCAGTACTTC.

The chain couples TRBV6-2 or TRBV6-3 to TRBJ2-7; no reliable D call. The CDR3 extends over 17 amino acids. The V end was cut by 4 bases, the J end by 5 bases, with 24 bases between. CDR1 and CDR2 (germline): MNHEY, SVGEGT. CDR3 DNA: TGTGCCAGCAGTTCTGCTTCCTACGATCCCGCTCTCGACGAGCAGTACTTC. Encoded protein: CASSSASYDPALDEQYF.

The chain uses TRBV10-2 and TRBJ2-6, with D unresolved. From germline, CDR1 is WSHSY and CDR2 SAAADI. The CDR3 runs to 15 residues. Trimming removed 2 bases from V and 0 bases from J, with 5 bases in between. The CDR3 nucleotides read TGCGCCAGCAGTGAGGCCGGCTCTGGGGCCAACGTCCTGACTTTC. Translated: CASSEAGSGANVLTF.

This sequence joins TRBV27 and TRBJ2-1; 8 nucleotides line up with TRBD2. Germline V gene sequence: CDR1 MNHEY, CDR2 SMNVEV (reference sequence). CDR3 length equals 15 residues. V lost 8 bases, J lost 3 bases, and 9 bases stayed unmatched. The CDR3 loop is CASAKLAELYNEQFF. The CDR3 region has the DNA TGTGCCAGCGCTAAACTAGCGGAACTCTACAATGAGCAGTTCTTC.

In DNA, the CDR3 is TGTGCCAGCAGCTCGACAGGGGTTTATGGCTACACCTTC. Translation gives CASSSTGVYGYTF. The genes are TRBV7-8 and TRBJ1-2; 8 bases map to TRBD1. The V gene end was trimmed by 4 bases and the J gene end by 5 bases; junction bases not matched to a gene: 3. Germline V gives CDR1 SGHVS, CDR2 FQNEAQ. The CDR3 sequence is 13 residues long.

The rearrangement joins TRBV29-1 to TRBJ2-5; weak D call: TRBD2 (7 bases). The ends were cut back, 6 bases at V and 5 bases at J, with 25 bases in the middle. Germline values: CDR1 SQVTM, CDR2 ANQGSEA. CDR3 size: 16 residues. Written as DNA, the CDR3 is TGCAGCGTAGCCGGTGGGGGGGCGATCGTTGGTGAGACCCAGTACTTC. It is translated as CSVAGGGAIVGETQYF.